The 3 T cell receptor beta chains below all came from one sample that was sequenced in a study of cytomegalovirus exposure and HLA in healthy donors. 60 Vbeta and 13 Jbeta primers were used in PCR. Here immunoSEQ multiplex PCR was the method, and the copy in TCRdb shows in-frame clones only, minus some. The data show about 140,000 clones, about 80% seen once. The sequenced sample was PBMCs. The receptors were sampled from a man younger than 40 in good health and CMV-seropositive.

This chain uses TRBV9 with TRBJ2-3; D perhaps matches TRBD1 (6 bases). Looked up from germline, CDR1 is SGDLS and CDR2 is YYNGEE. This CDR3 has 15 amino acids. V gave up 0 bases and J gave up 7 bases, with 15 bases separating them. DNA of the CDR3: TGTGCCAGCAGCGTAGGCAACAGGGACAAACATACGCAGTATTTT. Residues: CASSVGNRDKHTQYF.

This chain uses TRBV7-2 with TRBJ2-3; D gene ambiguous. Trimming took off 4 bases at V and 8 bases at J, with 7 bases between the two ends. The CDR3 is made up of 11 amino acids. Germline V lookup: CDR1 SGHTA, CDR2 FQGNSA. The CDR3 region has the DNA TGTGCCAGCAGCTCGCCCGGTACGCAGTATTTT. It codes for CASSSPGTQYF.

The CDR3 nucleotides read TGTGCCAGCTCAGCCAGCCAGGGTTTAGTCGAGCAGTACTTC. Protein sequence: CASSASQGLVEQYF. The chain is built from TRBV18 and TRBJ2-7; a possible D gene is TRBD1 (5 bases). Germline lookup yields CDR1 KGHSH and CDR2 LQKENI. The V and J ends lost 5 bases and 6 bases respectively, with 17 bases between them. The CDR3 spans 14 residues.